These T cell receptor beta chains were read from a single sample in a study of blood T cell repertoires in COVID-19. Some clones are missing from TCRdb's copy, which holds only in-frame ones; the method was immunoSEQ multiplex PCR. The sample records fewer than 25,000 clones, approximately 92% being singletons. The specimen sequenced was peripheral blood. The receptors derive from a human donor in a cohort sampled during active COVID-19. The CDR3 runs from the conserved cysteine through the conserved F or W. Each record gives: J gene, V gene, D gene, CDR3 protein, CDR3 DNA. D genes are given only for firm matches.

>TRBJ2-7|TRBV7-2|TRBD1
CASSLEGGGDEQYF
TGTGCCAGCAGCTTAGAAGGGGGCGGCGACGAGCAGTACTTC
>TRBJ1-4|TRBV6-5|NA
CASSFTATTNEKLFF
TGTGCCAGCAGCTTTACAGCCACAACTAATGAAAAACTGTTTTTT
>TRBJ1-5|TRBV4-1|NA
CASSRDLTLTGNQPQHF
TGCGCCAGCAGCCGGGACTTAACTTTGACCGGCAATCAGCCCCAGCATTTT
>TRBJ2-1|TRBV2|NA
CASSEDWSLSYNEQFF
TGTGCCAGCAGTGAAGACTGGTCCCTCTCCTACAATGAGCAGTTCTTC
>TRBJ1-6|TRBV28|TRBD1
CASRPGTVSSPLHF
TGTGCCAGCAGACCCGGGACAGTATCTTCACCCCTCCACTTT
>TRBJ2-2|TRBV29-1|NA
CSVRTVYTGELFF
TGCAGCGTTCGGACAGTATACACCGGGGAGCTGTTTTTT
>TRBJ2-7|TRBV24-1|NA
CATSAPGTSEQYF
TGTGCCACCAGCGCCCCCGGGACAAGCGAGCAGTACTTC
>TRBJ2-7|TRBV6-2/TRBV6-3|TRBD2
CASSFQIAGGGEQYF
TGTGCCAGCAGTTTCCAAATAGCGGGAGGGGGAGAGCAGTACTTC
>TRBJ2-3|TRBV28|TRBD1
CASRLYRGRSDTQYF
TGTGCCAGCAGGTTGTACAGGGGGCGGTCAGATACGCAGTATTTT
>TRBJ2-1|TRBV5-1|TRBD2
CASSLRGEGYNEQFF
TGCGCCAGCAGCCTACGGGGGGAAGGGTACAATGAGCAGTTCTTC
>TRBJ1-1|TRBV28|NA
CASTILSREAFF
TGTGCCAGCACCATCCTATCTCGTGAAGCTTTCTTT
>TRBJ2-5|TRBV10-1|TRBD2
CASGSGRAPETQYF
TGCGCCAGCGGCAGCGGGAGGGCCCCAGAGACCCAGTACTTC
>TRBJ2-5|TRBV11-3|NA
CASSPSVRGGRETQYF
TGTGCCAGCAGCCCCTCCGTCAGGGGCGGTCGAGAGACCCAGTACTTC